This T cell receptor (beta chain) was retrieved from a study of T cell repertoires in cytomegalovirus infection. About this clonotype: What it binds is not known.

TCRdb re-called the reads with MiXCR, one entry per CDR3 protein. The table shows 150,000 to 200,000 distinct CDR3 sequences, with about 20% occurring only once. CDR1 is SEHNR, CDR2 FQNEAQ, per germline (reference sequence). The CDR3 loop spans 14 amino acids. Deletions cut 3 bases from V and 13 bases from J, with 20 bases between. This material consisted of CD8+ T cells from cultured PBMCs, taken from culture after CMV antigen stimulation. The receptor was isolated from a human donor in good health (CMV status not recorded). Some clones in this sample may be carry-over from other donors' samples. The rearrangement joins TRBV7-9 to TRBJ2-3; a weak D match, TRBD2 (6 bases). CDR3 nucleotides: TGTGCCAGCAGCTTGGGCGGAGGGAGGCCCCCGGAGTATTTT. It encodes CASSLGGGRPPEYF.